This T cell receptor beta chain came from a study of blood T cell repertoires in COVID-19. Study background: Specimens from acute and convalescent COVID-19 originated in the United States, Italy and Spain. The analysed material was cDNA or gDNA that came from T cells, B-cell-depleted T cells, or PBMCs.

CDR3 length: 13 residues. The ends were cut back, 7 bases at V and 0 bases at J, with 9 bases in the middle. Germline V gene sequence: CDR1 SQVTM, CDR2 ANQGSEA. Profiling relied on immunoSEQ multiplex PCR, and the TCRdb table lists in-frame clones only, not all of them. Among some 97,000 clones listed, about 80% were seen once. The sequencing sample was made of peripheral blood. The chain links TRBV29-1 to TRBJ2-2; a weak D match, TRBD2 (6 bases). This sequence originates from a woman in her 70s with acute or convalescent COVID-19. CDR3 DNA sequence: TGCAGCGCCGGGACTGCGAACACCGGGGAGCTGTTTTTT. Its protein product is CSAGTANTGELFF.